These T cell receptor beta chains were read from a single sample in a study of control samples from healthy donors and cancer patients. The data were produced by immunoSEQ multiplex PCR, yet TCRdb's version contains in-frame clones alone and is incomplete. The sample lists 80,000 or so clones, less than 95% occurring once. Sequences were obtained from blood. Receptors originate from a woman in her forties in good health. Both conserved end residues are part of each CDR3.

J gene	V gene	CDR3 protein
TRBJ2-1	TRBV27	CASSFQGGNEQFF
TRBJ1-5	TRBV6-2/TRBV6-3	CASSYVQGDQPQHF
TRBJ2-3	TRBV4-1	CASSQDTAGPATDTQYF
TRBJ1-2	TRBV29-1	CSVQNYGYTF
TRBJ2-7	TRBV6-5	CASSSGQGIYEQYF
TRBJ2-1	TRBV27	CASTMGLSPLSEQFF
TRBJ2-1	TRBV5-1	CASSAAVSSYNEQFF
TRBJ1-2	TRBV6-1	CASSEGTPPLGYTF
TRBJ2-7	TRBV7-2	CASSLTGGSSYEQYF
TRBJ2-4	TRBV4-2	CASSQGLAGGKNIQYF
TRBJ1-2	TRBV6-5	CASSPQMRLYGYTF
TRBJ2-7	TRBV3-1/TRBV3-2	CASSQLLTGFYEQYF
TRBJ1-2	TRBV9	CASSPIPLYGYTF
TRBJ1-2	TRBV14	CASSQGGQNGGYTF
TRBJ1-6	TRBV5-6	CASSPRGAYNSPLHF
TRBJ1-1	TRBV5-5	CASSLGDRSLTEAFF
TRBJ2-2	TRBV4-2	CASSQTTGELFF
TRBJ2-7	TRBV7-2	CASSSFYEQYF
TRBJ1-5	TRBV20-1	CSASWTPLEPQHF
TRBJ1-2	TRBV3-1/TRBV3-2	CASGDTIHGYTF
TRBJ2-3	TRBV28	CASSFYHTQYF
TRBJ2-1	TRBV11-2	CASSLTIAGGRGNEQFF
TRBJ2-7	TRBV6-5	CASSYSTSGTYEQYF
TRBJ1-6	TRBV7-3	CASSLYAGPRLDNSPLHF
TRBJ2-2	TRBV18	CASTETGGTGELFF
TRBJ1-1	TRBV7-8	CASSLALGSMNTEAFF
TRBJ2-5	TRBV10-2	CASASLAGVQETQYF
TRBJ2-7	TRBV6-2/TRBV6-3	CASSPLRGASYEQYF
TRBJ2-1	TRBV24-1	CATSDRPGRGINEQFF
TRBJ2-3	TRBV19	CASSIGIMAGTDTQYF